This TCR beta chain was recorded in a study of blood T cell repertoires in COVID-19. Measured with immunoSEQ multiplex PCR; TCRdb has only the in-frame clones, and not every one. The sample lists around 170,000 clones, around 77% seen once, with about 6.8% in the top ten. This clone was observed a single time. There are 13 residues in the CDR3. Unmatched junction bases numbered 1, after V lost 0 bases and J lost 9 bases. Germline V gene lookup returns CDR1 SGHRS and CDR2 YFSETQ. Sequencing input: peripheral blood. This clonotype originated in a man aged 65 to 79 with active or convalescent COVID-19. The chain recombines TRBV5-1 with TRBJ2-1, with 9 positions matching TRBD2. The CDR3 bases are TGCGCCAGCAGCTTGGATAGCGGGAGTGAGCAGTTCTTC. It codes for CASSLDSGSEQFF. Based on the CDR3 plus reference TRBV5-1 and TRBJ2-1, the full variable domain is KAGVTQTPRYLIKTRGQQVTLSCSPISGHRSVSWYQQTPGQGLQFLFEYFSETQRNKGNFPGRFSGRQFSNSRSEMNVSTLELGDSALYLCASSLDSGSEQFFGPGTRLTVL.